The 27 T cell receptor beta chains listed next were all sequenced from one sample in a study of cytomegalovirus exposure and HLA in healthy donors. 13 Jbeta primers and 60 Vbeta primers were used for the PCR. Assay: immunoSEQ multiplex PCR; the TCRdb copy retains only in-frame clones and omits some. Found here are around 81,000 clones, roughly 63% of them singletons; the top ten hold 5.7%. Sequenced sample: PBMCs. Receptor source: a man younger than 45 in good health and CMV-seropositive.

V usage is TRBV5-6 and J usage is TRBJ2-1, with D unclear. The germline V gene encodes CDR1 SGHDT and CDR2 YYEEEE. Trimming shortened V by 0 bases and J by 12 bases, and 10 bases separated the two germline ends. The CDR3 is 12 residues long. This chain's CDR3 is CASSLVENAQFF. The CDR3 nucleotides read TGTGCCAGCAGCTTGGTGGAGAACGCGCAGTTCTTC.

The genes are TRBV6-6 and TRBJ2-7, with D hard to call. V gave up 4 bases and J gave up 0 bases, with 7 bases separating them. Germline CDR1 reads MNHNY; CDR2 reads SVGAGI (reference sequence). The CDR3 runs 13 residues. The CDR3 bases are TGTGCCAGCAGTTTGAAGAGCTCCTACGAGCAGTACTTC. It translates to CASSLKSSYEQYF.

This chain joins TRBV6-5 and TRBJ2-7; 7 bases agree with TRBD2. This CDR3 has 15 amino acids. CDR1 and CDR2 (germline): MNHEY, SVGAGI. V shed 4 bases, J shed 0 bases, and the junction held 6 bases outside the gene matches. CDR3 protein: CASSWGGTFSYEQYF. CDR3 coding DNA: TGTGCCAGCAGTTGGGGAGGGACGTTCTCCTACGAGCAGTACTTC.

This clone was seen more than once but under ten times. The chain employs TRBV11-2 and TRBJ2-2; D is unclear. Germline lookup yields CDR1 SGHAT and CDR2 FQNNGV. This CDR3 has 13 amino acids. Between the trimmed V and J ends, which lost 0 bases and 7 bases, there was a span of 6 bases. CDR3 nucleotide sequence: TGTGCCAGCAGCTTAGATCTAAGCGGGGAGCTGTTTTTT. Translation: CASSLDLSGELFF.

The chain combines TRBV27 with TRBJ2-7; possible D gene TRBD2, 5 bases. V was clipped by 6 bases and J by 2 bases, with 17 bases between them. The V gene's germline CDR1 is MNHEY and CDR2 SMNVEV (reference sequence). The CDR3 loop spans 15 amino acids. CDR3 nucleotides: TGTGCCAGCAGGTCGGAGGCGGGCTTTACCTACGAGCAGTACTTC. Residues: CASRSEAGFTYEQYF.

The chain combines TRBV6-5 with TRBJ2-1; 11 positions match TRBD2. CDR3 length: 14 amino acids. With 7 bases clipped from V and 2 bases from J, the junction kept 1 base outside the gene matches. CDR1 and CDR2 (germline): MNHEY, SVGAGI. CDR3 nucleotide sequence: TGTGCCAGCATTAGCGGGGGGGCCTACAATGAGCAGTTCTTC. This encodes CASISGGAYNEQFF.

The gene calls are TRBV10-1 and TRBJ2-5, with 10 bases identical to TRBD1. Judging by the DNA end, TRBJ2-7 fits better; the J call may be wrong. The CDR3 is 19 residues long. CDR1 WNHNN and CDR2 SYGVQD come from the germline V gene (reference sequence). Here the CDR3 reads CASRHRDRGCRDSSYEQYF. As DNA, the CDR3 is TGCGCCAGCAGGCACCGGGACAGGGGTTGTCGGGACTCTTCCTACGAGCAGTACTTC.

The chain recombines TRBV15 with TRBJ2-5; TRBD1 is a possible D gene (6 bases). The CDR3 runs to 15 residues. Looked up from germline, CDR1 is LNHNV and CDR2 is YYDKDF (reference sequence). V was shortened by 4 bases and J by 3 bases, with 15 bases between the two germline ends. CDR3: CATSTQTGNKETQYF. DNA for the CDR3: TGTGCCACCAGCACCCAGACAGGCAACAAAGAGACCCAGTACTTC.

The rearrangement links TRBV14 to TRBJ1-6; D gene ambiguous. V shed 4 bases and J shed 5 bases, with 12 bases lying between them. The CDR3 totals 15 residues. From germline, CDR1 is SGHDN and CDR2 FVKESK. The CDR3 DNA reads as TGTGCCAGCAGCCGCCATGGGCAGAATAATTCACCCCTCCACTTT. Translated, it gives CASSRHGQNNSPLHF.

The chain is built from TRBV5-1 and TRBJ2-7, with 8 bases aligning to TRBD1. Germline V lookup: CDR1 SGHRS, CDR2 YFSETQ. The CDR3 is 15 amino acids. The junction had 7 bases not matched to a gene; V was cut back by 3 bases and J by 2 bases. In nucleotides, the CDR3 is TGCGCCAGCAGCTATGGGACAGGAAGGCCCTACGAGCAGTACTTC. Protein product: CASSYGTGRPYEQYF.

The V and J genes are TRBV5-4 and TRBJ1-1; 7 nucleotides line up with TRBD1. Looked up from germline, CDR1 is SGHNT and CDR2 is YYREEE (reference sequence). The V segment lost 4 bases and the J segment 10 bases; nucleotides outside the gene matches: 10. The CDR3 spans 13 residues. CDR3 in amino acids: CASSVTGVIGAFF. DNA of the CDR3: TGTGCCAGCAGCGTTACAGGGGTGATTGGAGCTTTCTTT.

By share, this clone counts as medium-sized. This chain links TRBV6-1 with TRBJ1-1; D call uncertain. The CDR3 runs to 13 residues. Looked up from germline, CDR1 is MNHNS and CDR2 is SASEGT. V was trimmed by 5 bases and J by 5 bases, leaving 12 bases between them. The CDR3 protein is CASSIGSETEAFF. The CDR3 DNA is TGTGCCAGCAGTATTGGGAGTGAGACTGAAGCTTTCTTT.

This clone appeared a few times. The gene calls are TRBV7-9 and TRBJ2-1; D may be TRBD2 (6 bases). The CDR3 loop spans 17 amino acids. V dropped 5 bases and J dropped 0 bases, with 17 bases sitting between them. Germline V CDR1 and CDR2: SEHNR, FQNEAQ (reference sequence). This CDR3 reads CASSPGAGRSSYNEQFF. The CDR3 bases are TGTGCCAGCAGCCCCGGAGCGGGTCGAAGCTCCTACAATGAGCAGTTCTTC.

CDR3 coding DNA: TGCAGCGTAGCAGCGGGAGGGCCCTCTGAGACCCAGTACTTC. Its translation: CSVAAGGPSETQYF. The chain joins TRBV29-1 to TRBJ2-5; 10 nucleotides match TRBD2. The germline CDR1 and CDR2 sequences are SQVTM and ANQGSEA. The CDR3 runs to 14 residues. The J segment lost 5 bases and the V segment lost 6 bases, leaving 9 bases of the junction unmatched.

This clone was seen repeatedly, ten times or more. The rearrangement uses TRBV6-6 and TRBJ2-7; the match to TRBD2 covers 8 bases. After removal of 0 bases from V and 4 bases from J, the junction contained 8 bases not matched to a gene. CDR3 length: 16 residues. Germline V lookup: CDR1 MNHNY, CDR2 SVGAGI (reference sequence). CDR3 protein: CASSYSPGGAGYEQYF. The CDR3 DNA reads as TGTGCCAGCAGTTACTCTCCCGGGGGGGCCGGTTACGAGCAGTACTTC.

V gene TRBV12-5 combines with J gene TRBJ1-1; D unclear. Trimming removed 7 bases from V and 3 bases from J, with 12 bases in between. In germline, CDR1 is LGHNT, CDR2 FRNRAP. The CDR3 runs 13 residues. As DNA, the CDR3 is TGTGCTAGTGAACTCCGATCGGACACTGAAGCTTTCTTT. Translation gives CASELRSDTEAFF. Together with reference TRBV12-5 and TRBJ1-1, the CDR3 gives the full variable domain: DARVTQTPRHKVTEMGQEVTMRCQPILGHNTVFWYRQTMMQGLELLAYFRNRAPLDDSGMPKDRFSAEMPDATLATLKIQPSEPRDSAVYFCASELRSDTEAFFGQGTRLTVV.

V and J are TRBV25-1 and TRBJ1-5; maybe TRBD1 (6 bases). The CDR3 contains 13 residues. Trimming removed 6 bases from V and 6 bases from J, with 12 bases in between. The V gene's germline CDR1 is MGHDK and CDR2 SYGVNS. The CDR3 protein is CASRQGVGQPQHF. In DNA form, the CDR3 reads TGTGCCAGCAGACAGGGAGTCGGTCAGCCCCAGCATTTT.

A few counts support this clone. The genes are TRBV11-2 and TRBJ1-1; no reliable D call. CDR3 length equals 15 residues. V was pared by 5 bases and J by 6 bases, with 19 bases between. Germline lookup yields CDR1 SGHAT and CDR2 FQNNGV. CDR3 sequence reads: CASSPAGPKLAEAFF. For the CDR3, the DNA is TGTGCCAGCAGCCCCGCGGGCCCGAAGTTGGCTGAAGCTTTCTTT. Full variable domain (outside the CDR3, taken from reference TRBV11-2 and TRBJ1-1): EAGVAQSPRYKIIEKRQSVAFWCNPISGHATLYWYQQILGQGPKLLIQFQNNGVVDDSQLPKDRFSAERLKGVDSTLKIQPAKLEDSAVYLCASSPAGPKLAEAFFGQGTRLTVV.

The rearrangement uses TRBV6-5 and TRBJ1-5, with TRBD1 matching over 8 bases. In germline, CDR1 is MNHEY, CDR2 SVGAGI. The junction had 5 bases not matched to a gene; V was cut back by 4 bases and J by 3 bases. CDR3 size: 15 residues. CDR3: CASSSGQGFNQPQHF. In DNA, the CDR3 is TGTGCCAGCAGTTCCGGACAGGGCTTCAATCAGCCCCAGCATTTT.

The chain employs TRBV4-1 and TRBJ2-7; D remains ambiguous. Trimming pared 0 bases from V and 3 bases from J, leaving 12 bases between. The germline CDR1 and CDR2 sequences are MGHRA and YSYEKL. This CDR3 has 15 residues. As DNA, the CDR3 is TGCGCCAGCAGCCAAGACCGAGCCGGTCTCTACGAGCAGTACTTC. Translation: CASSQDRAGLYEQYF.

CDR3 loop: CASSQHSGGADNEQFF. The CDR3 region has the DNA TGTGCCAGCAGCCAACATAGCGGGGGGGCGGACAATGAGCAGTTCTTC. The rearrangement links TRBV4-2 to TRBJ2-1; TRBD2 aligns across 11 bases. The CDR3 sequence is 16 residues long. V was clipped by 2 bases and J by 5 bases; unmatched bases: 5. Looked up from germline, CDR1 is LGHNA and CDR2 is YNFKEQ.

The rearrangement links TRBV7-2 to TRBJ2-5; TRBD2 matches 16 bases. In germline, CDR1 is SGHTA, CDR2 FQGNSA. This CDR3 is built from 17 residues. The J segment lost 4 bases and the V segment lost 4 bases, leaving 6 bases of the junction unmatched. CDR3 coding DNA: TGTGCCAGCAGCTCGGGACTAGCGGGAGGGGGGGGAGAGACCCAGTACTTC. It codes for CASSSGLAGGGGETQYF.

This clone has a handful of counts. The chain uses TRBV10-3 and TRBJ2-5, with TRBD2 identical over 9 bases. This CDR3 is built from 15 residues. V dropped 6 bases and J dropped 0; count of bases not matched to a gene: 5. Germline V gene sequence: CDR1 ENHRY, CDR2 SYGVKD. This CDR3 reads CAISGTSSHQETQYF. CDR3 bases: TGTGCCATCAGCGGGACTAGCAGTCACCAAGAGACCCAGTACTTC.

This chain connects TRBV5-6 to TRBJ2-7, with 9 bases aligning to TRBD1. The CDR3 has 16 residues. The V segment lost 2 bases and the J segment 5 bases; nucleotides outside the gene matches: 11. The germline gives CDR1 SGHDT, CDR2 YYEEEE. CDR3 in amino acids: CASSFSTGTGSHEQYF. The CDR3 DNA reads TGTGCCAGCAGCTTTTCTACCGGGACAGGGAGCCACGAGCAGTACTTC.

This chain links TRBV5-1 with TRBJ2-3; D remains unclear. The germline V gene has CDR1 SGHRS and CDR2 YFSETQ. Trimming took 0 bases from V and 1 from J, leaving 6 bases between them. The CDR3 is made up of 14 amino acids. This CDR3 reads CASSLVSGTDTQYF. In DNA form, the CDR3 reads TGCGCCAGCAGCTTGGTGTCCGGCACAGATACGCAGTATTTT.

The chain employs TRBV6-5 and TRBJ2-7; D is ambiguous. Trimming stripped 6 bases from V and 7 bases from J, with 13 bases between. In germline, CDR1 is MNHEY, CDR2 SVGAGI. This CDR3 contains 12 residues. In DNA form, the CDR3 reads TGTGCCAGCAGCCGACCCCGAGGAGAGCAGTACTTC. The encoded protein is CASSRPRGEQYF.

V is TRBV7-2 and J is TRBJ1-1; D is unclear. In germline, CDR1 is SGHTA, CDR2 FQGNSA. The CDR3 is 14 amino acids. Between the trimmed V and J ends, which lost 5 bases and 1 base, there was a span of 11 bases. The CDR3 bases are TGTGCCAGCAGCCTATCAACGAGGAACACTGAAGCTTTCTTT. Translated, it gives CASSLSTRNTEAFF.